A selection of T cell receptor beta chains follows, all from one sample in a study of spatial heterogeneity in lung cancer. In TCRdb, the 5' RACE reads were re-called with MiXCR into one record per CDR3 protein. Of more than 2,500 distinct CDR3 sequences listed, around an eighth are singletons. The sample consisted of lung tumor tissue, taken at surgery. Every receptor here comes from a male donor with early-stage non-small cell lung cancer. Each CDR3 is given with its conserved first and last residue. D genes are given only for firm matches. A row's size may be missing; if present it is once, few, many or a size class.

size	V	D	J	DNA	CDR3
large	TRBV19	NA	TRBJ2-7	TGTGCCAGTAGTACGAGACAGGACCTGTCCGAGCAGTACTTC	CASSTRQDLSEQYF
few	TRBV19	TRBD2	TRBJ2-1	TGTGCCGCGGGAGGGGCCTCCTACAATGAGCAGTTCTTC	CAAGGASYNEQFF
medium-sized	TRBV5-1	NA	TRBJ2-3	TGCGCCAGCAGCCAAGACCCATCAACAGATACGCAGTATTTT	CASSQDPSTDTQYF
medium-sized	TRBV7-2	TRBD1	TRBJ2-5	TGTGCCAGCAGCATGTGGACAGGGCGCGGGCGAGAGACCCAGTACTTC	CASSMWTGRGRETQYF
medium-sized	TRBV27	TRBD1	TRBJ1-6	TGTGCCAGCAACCCCGGCAGGGGGCAACGGAATTCACCCCTCCACTTT	CASNPGRGQRNSPLHF
medium-sized	TRBV6-1	NA	TRBJ2-7	TGTGCCAGCAGTGTGGCACCTACACACGAGCAGTACTTC	CASSVAPTHEQYF
NA	TRBV11-2	NA	TRBJ1-1	TGTGCCAGCAGCACCTTAAAACGTGTTGAAGCTTTCTTT	CASSTLKRVEAFF
few	TRBV6-2/TRBV6-3	NA	TRBJ2-7	TGTGCCAGCAGTTACAAAGTCGGCGGAGTGAACGAGCAGTACTTC	CASSYKVGGVNEQYF
large	TRBV5-6	TRBD2	TRBJ2-1	TGTGCCAGCAGCCAAGGGACTAGCGAGCAGTTCTTC	CASSQGTSEQFF
medium-sized	TRBV4-1	NA	TRBJ1-5	TGCGCCAGCAGCCAAGGAACGAGCAATCAGCCCCAGCATTTT	CASSQGTSNQPQHF
medium-sized	TRBV29-1	TRBD1	TRBJ2-2	TGCAGCGTTTGTGAAGGGGGCGACACCGGGGAGCTGTTTTTT	CSVCEGGDTGELFF
many	TRBV2	NA	TRBJ2-7	TGTGCCAGCAGTGTTCTCTCCAGCTCCTACGAGCAGTACTTC	CASSVLSSSYEQYF
medium-sized	TRBV28	NA	TRBJ1-5	TGTGCCAGCAGTCGGACGGCCCCCAATCAGCCCCAGCATTTT	CASSRTAPNQPQHF
few	TRBV27	NA	TRBJ2-7	TGTGCCAGCAGTTTAAAGGTCAGGGGGGGATACGAGCAGTACTTC	CASSLKVRGGYEQYF
few	TRBV4-2	NA	TRBJ2-4	TGTGCCAGCAGCCAAGGAGGGTCAAAAGGCAAAAACATTCAGTACTTC	CASSQGGSKGKNIQYF
medium-sized	TRBV2	TRBD2	TRBJ2-7	TGTGCCAGCAGTGGCGGGAGGGCCTACGAGCAGTACTTC	CASSGGRAYEQYF
NA	TRBV5-6	NA	TRBJ1-1	TGTGCCAGCAGCTTAAGACAGCTGAACACTGAAGCTTTCTTT	CASSLRQLNTEAFF
NA	TRBV15	NA	TRBJ2-1	TGTGCCACCAGCCCCTCCAATGAGCAGTTCTTC	CATSPSNEQFF
medium-sized	TRBV6-6	NA	TRBJ2-3	TGTGCCACCCAAGGGGGCGGGGTGGTCACAGATACGCAGTATTTT	CATQGGGVVTDTQYF
NA	TRBV7-2	NA	TRBJ2-5	TGTGCCAGCAGACCACGCTCCGAAGAGACCCAGTACTTC	CASRPRSEETQYF
medium-sized	TRBV30	TRBD1	TRBJ1-5	TGTGCCTGGAGTGTGGATACAGGGGGAGGCAATCAGCCCCAGCATTTT	CAWSVDTGGGNQPQHF
medium-sized	TRBV7-2	NA	TRBJ2-3	TGTGCCAGCAGCACCACAGATACGCAGTATTTT	CASSTTDTQYF
many	TRBV5-1	NA	TRBJ2-3	TGCGCCAGCAGCTTGGGTGATACGCAGTATTTT	CASSLGDTQYF
medium-sized	TRBV7-2	NA	TRBJ2-4	TGTGCCAGCAGCTTCCTAATCGGCGGGAAAGGGGGAAACATTCAGTACTTC	CASSFLIGGKGGNIQYF
medium-sized	TRBV20-1	TRBD1	TRBJ1-6	TGCAGTGCTAGAGATTGGGGGACAGGAAACTCACCCCTCCACTTT	CSARDWGTGNSPLHF